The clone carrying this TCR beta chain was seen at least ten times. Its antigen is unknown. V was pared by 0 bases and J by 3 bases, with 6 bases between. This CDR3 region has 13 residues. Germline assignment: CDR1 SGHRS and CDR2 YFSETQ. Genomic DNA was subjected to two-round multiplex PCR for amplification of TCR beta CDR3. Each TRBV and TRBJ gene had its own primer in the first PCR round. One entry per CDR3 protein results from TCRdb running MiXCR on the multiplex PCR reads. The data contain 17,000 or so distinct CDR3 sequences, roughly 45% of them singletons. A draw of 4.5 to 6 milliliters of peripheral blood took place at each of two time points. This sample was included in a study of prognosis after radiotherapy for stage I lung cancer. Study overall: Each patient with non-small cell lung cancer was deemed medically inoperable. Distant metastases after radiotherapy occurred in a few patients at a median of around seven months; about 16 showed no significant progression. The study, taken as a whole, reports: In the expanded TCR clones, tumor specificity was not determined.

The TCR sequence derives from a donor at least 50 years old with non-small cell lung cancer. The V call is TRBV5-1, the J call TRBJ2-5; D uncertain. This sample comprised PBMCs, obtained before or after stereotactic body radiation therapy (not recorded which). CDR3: CASSLALEETQYF. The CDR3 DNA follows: TGCGCCAGCAGCTTGGCCTTAGAAGAGACCCAGTACTTC.